This TCR beta chain stems from a study of blood T cell repertoires in COVID-19. Background on the study: In each case, the material was cDNA or gDNA derived from T cells, B-cell-depleted T cells, or PBMCs.

The assay was immunoSEQ multiplex PCR, and TCRdb's table has in-frame clones only and misses some. The profile covers approximately 250,000 clones, with 84% appearing a single time and less than 10% taken by the ten largest. The source is a human donor in a cohort sampled during active COVID-19. Sequencing was carried out using peripheral blood.

The CDR3 reads CASSQEGGVSLSTDTQYF. DNA of the CDR3: TGCGCCAGCAGCCAAGAAGGGGGGGTGAGTCTTAGCACAGATACGCAGTATTTT. The rearrangement links TRBV4-3 to TRBJ2-3; perhaps TRBD2 as D (7 bases). The CDR3 extends over 18 amino acids. Trimming removed 0 bases from V and 0 bases from J, with 16 bases in between. Germline assignment: CDR1 LGHNA and CDR2 YSLEER.